The rows below give T cell receptor beta chains drawn from one sample of a study of shared clonotypes between healthy human individuals. Clones were read by immunoSEQ multiplex PCR, and TCRdb kept only the in-frame ones, dropping some. The sample includes around 330,000 clones, about 74% seen only once; the top ten take over 9%. Sequencing was done on a sample of memory CD4+ T cells sorted from blood. All receptors come from a man aged 25 to 40 in good health. Both conserved end residues are part of each CDR3. A D gene is named only where the DNA matches it firmly.

v_call,d_call,cdr3_aa
TRBV11-2,TRBD2,CASSLGAGAGTDTQYF
TRBV9,TRBD2,CASSVGVSGREQFF
TRBV11-2,TRBD2,CASSLRASSGSSAGELFF
TRBV29-1,TRBD1,CSVQDRGRHLNTEAFF
TRBV19,.,CASSTYGSTNEKLFF
TRBV19,TRBD1,CASADRAPYEQYF
TRBV7-3,.,CASSVAENQPQHF
TRBV9,.,CASSLNENRPEAFF
TRBV11-1,.,CASSRRRPPYEQYF
TRBV6-6,.,CASSPLPGPQHF
TRBV5-1,.,CASSPGQGGFNEQFF
TRBV29-1,.,CSAQGTYEQYF
TRBV9,TRBD2,CASSFGLAGDHEQYF
TRBV5-1,TRBD1,CASSLISGNRGTDTQYF
TRBV19,TRBD2,CASSIYSGLARHNEQFF